The source of this T cell receptor (beta chain) is a study of cytomegalovirus exposure and HLA in healthy donors. Study-wide results and caveats: Most TCR sequences were rare, but some public TCRs occurred in many donors.

The PCR employed 60 Vbeta primers together with 13 Jbeta primers. The assay was immunoSEQ multiplex PCR, and TCRdb's table has in-frame clones only and misses some. The data show 55,000 to 70,000 clones, 60% to 75% seen once. The CDR3 is made up of 14 amino acids. V was cut by 5 bases and J by 10 bases, with 20 bases left in between. In germline, CDR1 is LNHDA, CDR2 SQIVND (reference sequence). For this clone: No antigen is known for it.

The receptor comes from a woman in her sixties or seventies in good health and CMV-seropositive. V is TRBV19 and J is TRBJ1-2; TRBD1 might be the D (5 bases). The sample consisted of PBMCs. The CDR3 DNA reads TGTGCCAGTAGTCTCCCCGGGACTCGGACGGACTACACCTTC. Translating it yields CASSLPGTRTDYTF.